The 3 T cell receptor beta chains below all came from one sample that was sequenced in a study of identical twins. TCRdb independently ran MiXCR on the 5' RACE reads; one entry per CDR3 protein. This table holds fewer than 250,000 distinct CDR3 sequences, about 7% found once. The same sample was also studied in work on yellow fever vaccine responses in identical twins.

Sequenced: memory (CD45RO+) T cells sorted from blood. These receptors came from a woman aged 18-30 years in good health.

The CDR3 DNA sequence: TGTGCCAGCAGCTTAAACCGGGGCAACACCGGGGAGCTGTTTTTT. This translates into CASSLNRGNTGELFF. The rearrangement uses TRBV7-8 and TRBJ2-2, with D possibly being TRBD1 or TRBD2 (5 bases each). The germline V gene has CDR1 SGHVS and CDR2 FQNEAQ. V lost 2 bases and J 2 bases, leaving 9 bases between the germline ends. The length of the CDR3 is 15 residues.

This clonotype was seen a handful of times. The chain has TRBV11-2 and TRBJ2-2; 11 positions match TRBD2. Germline-derived CDR1 and CDR2 are SGHAT and FQNNGV. V dropped 5 bases and J dropped 5; count of bases not matched to a gene: 4. The CDR3 consists of 15 residues. The DNA of the CDR3 is TGTGCCAGCAGCCGGGGACTAGCGGTTACCGGGGAGCTGTTTTTT. Its protein is CASSRGLAVTGELFF.

This clonotype turned up a few times. This chain joins TRBV5-1 and TRBJ2-7; 8 positions agree with TRBD2. Germline CDR1 is SGHRS and CDR2 is YFSETQ. V shed 4 bases, J shed 2 bases, and the junction held 8 bases outside the gene matches. The CDR3 sequence is 15 residues long. CDR3 DNA sequence: TGCGCCAGCAGCCCATACAGCGGGAGAGCCTACGAGCAGTACTTC. Its protein product is CASSPYSGRAYEQYF.